This T cell receptor beta chain was retrieved from a study of beta chain features in type 1 diabetes. Sorting that relied on CD45RO/CCR7/CD25/CD127/CD95/CD27 yielded CD4+ naive, central memory, regulatory and stem cell-like memory cells. The sequenced template was cDNA made from the entire isolated RNA. Sequenced by immunoSEQ multiplex PCR; TCRdb stores in-frame clones only, minus some. The table shows about half a million clones, with roughly an eighth occurring only once. Study observations and caveats: TCRB CDR3s were moderately but significantly shorter in Type 1 diabetes patients in all four CD4+ subsets. Sequencing used cDNA, and cells with high TCR expression could therefore be over-represented. Whether HLA type influences TCRB rearrangement remained unresolved here.

Unmatched junction bases numbered 9, after V lost 4 bases and J lost 8 bases. Germline CDR1 SGHDN, CDR2 FVKESK. The CDR3 is 15 amino acids. This clone showed up just a few times. What it binds is unknown. V usage is TRBV14 and J usage is TRBJ1-4, with 8 bases lining up with TRBD1. This TCR came from a woman aged 18-29 years in good health. Sequencing was carried out using naive CD4+ T cells from blood. The CDR3 nucleotides read TGTGCCAGCAGCCCCTTCGGACAGGGCACAGAAAAACTGTTTTTT. Protein sequence: CASSPFGQGTEKLFF.